The rows below give T cell receptor beta chains drawn from one sample of a study of T cell responses to AZD1222 COVID-19 vaccine. The table came from immunoSEQ multiplex PCR; TCRdb's copy has only in-frame clones and leaves some out. The sample lists roughly 97,000 clones; roughly 90% were seen once. The specimen comprised peripheral blood, sampled on day 0 of AZD1222 vaccination. The receptors shown here come from an adult in good health. Each CDR3 is given with its conserved first and last residue. A D gene is named only where the DNA matches it firmly. Expanded clones get a size class; other rows say once, few or many, or leave the size out.

>NA|TRBV19|NA|TRBJ2-1
TGTGCCAGTAGTAGACGAACAGGGATCCCCTACAATGAGCAGTTCTTC
CASSRRTGIPYNEQFF
>NA|TRBV12-3/TRBV12-4|NA|TRBJ1-1
TGTGCCAGCAGTCATATGGGTTACACTGAAGCTTTCTTT
CASSHMGYTEAFF
>NA|TRBV5-1|NA|TRBJ2-3
TGCGCCAGCAGCTTAGCGGCGACCCCAGCGAATACGCAGTATTTT
CASSLAATPANTQYF
>NA|TRBV10-2|NA|TRBJ2-3
TGCGCCAGCAGTGTGGTAGGAGGCACAGATACGCAGTATTTT
CASSVVGGTDTQYF
>NA|TRBV6-1|NA|TRBJ1-2
TGTGCCAGCAGTGAAGCCCACCAGGGGTTAGTCGATGGCTACACCTTC
CASSEAHQGLVDGYTF
>few|TRBV11-3|NA|TRBJ1-1
TGTGCCAGCTCGCGCTTTGGGGCGAACACTGAAGCTTTCTTT
CASSRFGANTEAFF
>NA|TRBV5-1|TRBD1|TRBJ1-6
TGCGCCAGCAGCCCGGTACCGGGGACAGCGAATAATTCACCCCTCCACTTT
CASSPVPGTANNSPLHF
>NA|TRBV21-1|NA|TRBJ1-2
TGTGCCAGCAGCACAACAGGGGTAGACTATGGCTACACCTTC
CASSTTGVDYGYTF
>NA|TRBV19|NA|TRBJ2-5
TGTGCCAGTCTGGGGGTAAAGGGGGAGACCCAGTACTTC
CASLGVKGETQYF
>NA|TRBV19|NA|TRBJ1-2
TGTGCCAGTGCAGGGAATGGCTACACCTTC
CASAGNGYTF
>NA|TRBV30|TRBD1|TRBJ2-5
TGTGCCTGGAGAGGGACAGGGAAAGAGACCCAGTACTTC
CAWRGTGKETQYF
>NA|TRBV27|NA|TRBJ1-3
TGTGCCAGCAAATCCGGTTACTCTGGAAACACCATATATTTT
CASKSGYSGNTIYF
>NA|TRBV19|NA|TRBJ1-5
TGTGCCAGTAGTTTTCCCGGCTCCTATAGCAATCAGCCCCAGCATTTT
CASSFPGSYSNQPQHF
>NA|TRBV6-5|NA|TRBJ1-4
TGTGCCAGCAGCATACGGCCCGGGGCTAATGAAAAACTGTTTTTT
CASSIRPGANEKLFF
>once|TRBV28|NA|TRBJ1-5
TGTGCCAGCAGTAAGAAGTCGGGGGGTCAGCCCCAGCATTTT
CASSKKSGGQPQHF
>NA|TRBV28|NA|TRBJ2-7
TGTGCCAGCCGACCGACAGGAGAGGACGAGCAGTACTTC
CASRPTGEDEQYF
>NA|TRBV6-5|NA|TRBJ2-4
TGTGCCAGCAGAATGGACAGTGCCAAAAACATTCAGTACTTC
CASRMDSAKNIQYF
>NA|TRBV6-2/TRBV6-3|NA|TRBJ1-3
TGTGCCAGCAGTTACTTGGGGAACACCATATATTTT
CASSYLGNTIYF
>NA|TRBV19|NA|TRBJ2-2
TGTGCCAGTTGGAAGGGGGGTTCGAACACCGGGGAGCTGTTTTTT
CASWKGGSNTGELFF
>NA|TRBV6-1|NA|TRBJ1-4
TGTGCCAGCAGTGTCTCAGTCGGGCGGTTGGATGAAAAACTGTTTTTT
CASSVSVGRLDEKLFF
>NA|TRBV7-8|NA|TRBJ1-3
TGTGCCAGCAGACAAGTAGTTTCTGGAAACACCATATATTTT
CASRQVVSGNTIYF
>NA|TRBV9|NA|TRBJ2-5
TGTGCCAGCAGCAGACAGTCCCAAGAGACCCAGTACTTC
CASSRQSQETQYF
>NA|TRBV28|NA|TRBJ2-1
TGTGCCAGCAGGGACGACGGAGGGACTTACAATGAGCAGTTCTTC
CASRDDGGTYNEQFF
>NA|TRBV9|NA|TRBJ1-1
TGTGCCAGCAGCGTAGCTTTGGGGACGAACACTGAAGCTTTCTTT
CASSVALGTNTEAFF
>NA|TRBV7-2|TRBD1|TRBJ2-7
TGTGCCAGCAGCTTAGTTTTGGACAGGGGTCGGCTCTCCTACGAGCAGTACTTC
CASSLVLDRGRLSYEQYF
>NA|TRBV11-2|TRBD1|TRBJ2-1
TGTGCCAGCAGCCCGTCGGGACAGGGGGCGCATAGGCCAAGGTTCTTC
CASSPSGQGAHRPRFF
>NA|TRBV7-2|NA|TRBJ2-7
TGTGCCAGCACCGAACCCCTACTAGTTGTAGAGCAGTACTTC
CASTEPLLVVEQYF
>NA|TRBV12-3/TRBV12-4|NA|TRBJ2-7
TGTGCCAGCAGTCCCCGGGCAGCCTACGAGCAGTACTTC
CASSPRAAYEQYF
>NA|TRBV24-1|TRBD2|TRBJ2-1
TGTGCCACCAGTGCTTGGGCCCCACTAGCGGGGGGGGAGCAGTTCTTC
CATSAWAPLAGGEQFF